These T cell receptor beta chains were read from a single sample in a study of T-cell reconstitution after alpha-beta-depleted transplantation in children. Each CDR3 protein is one row after TCRdb ran MiXCR on the PCR reads. The table has approximately 590,000 distinct CDR3 sequences, roughly a tenth seen once. Specimen: PBMCs from the stem cell graft donor, collected from the stem cell graft. The source of these receptors is a human donor who donated a stem cell graft to a child with acute myeloid leukemia. CDR3s include the opening cysteine and the closing phenylalanine or tryptophan. Fields, in order: CDR3 DNA, CDR3 protein, clone size, D gene, V gene, J gene, CDR3 length. A D gene is named only where the DNA matches it firmly. Clone size appears in some rows only: once, few, many, or a class for an expanded clone.

CDR3nt: TGCGCCAGCAGCGGGAGCTCCTACAATGAGCAGTTCTTC
CDR3aa: CASSGSSYNEQFF
abundance: many
d_gene: TRBD2
v_gene: TRBV12-3/TRBV12-4
j_gene: TRBJ2-1
len: 13

CDR3nt: TGTGCCAGCAGCTTAGCGGAGAGCGGTCTCTACAATGAGCAGTTCTTC
CDR3aa: CASSLAESGLYNEQFF
abundance: few
d_gene: .
v_gene: TRBV7-2
j_gene: TRBJ2-1
len: 16

CDR3nt: TGTGCCAGCAGCTTAATTATAGCGGGAGGGCCTAGTGAGCAGTTCTTC
CDR3aa: CASSLIIAGGPSEQFF
abundance: many
d_gene: TRBD2
v_gene: TRBV7-2
j_gene: TRBJ2-1
len: 16

CDR3nt: TGTGCCAGCCCAGGCAGGGGCAGCCTAGGGTTT
CDR3aa: CASPGRGSLGF
abundance: once
d_gene: .
v_gene: TRBV27
j_gene: TRBJ1-1
len: 11

CDR3nt: TGTGCCAGCACCCGCGGGAGGGCCACAGATACGCAGTATTTT
CDR3aa: CASTRGRATDTQYF
abundance: .
d_gene: TRBD2
v_gene: TRBV9
j_gene: TRBJ2-3
len: 14

CDR3nt: TGTGCCAGCAGCTTTGGGGACAGGGACGGGGAGACCCAGTACTTC
CDR3aa: CASSFGDRDGETQYF
abundance: .
d_gene: TRBD1
v_gene: TRBV7-2
j_gene: TRBJ2-5
len: 15

CDR3nt: TGCAGTGCTTACCGGGACCAGAGCTCCTACGAGCAGTACTTC
CDR3aa: CSAYRDQSSYEQYF
abundance: .
d_gene: .
v_gene: TRBV20-1
j_gene: TRBJ2-7
len: 14

CDR3nt: TGTGCCAGCAGCTTATTGACGGGAGCAGGCAATGAGCAGTTCTTC
CDR3aa: CASSLLTGAGNEQFF
abundance: many
d_gene: .
v_gene: TRBV7-8
j_gene: TRBJ2-1
len: 15

CDR3nt: TGTGCCAGCAGCTTACAGGGGGCTGCGTCCTACGAGCAGTACTTC
CDR3aa: CASSLQGAASYEQYF
abundance: many
d_gene: TRBD1
v_gene: TRBV11-1
j_gene: TRBJ2-7
len: 15

CDR3nt: TGTGCCTGCAGTATTTCCCCGGGACTAGCGGGAGGGACGTACGAGCAGTACTTC
CDR3aa: CACSISPGLAGGTYEQYF
abundance: .
d_gene: TRBD2
v_gene: TRBV12-3/TRBV12-4
j_gene: TRBJ2-7
len: 18

CDR3nt: TGTGCCAGCAGCTCGCGCCCCTCCTACAATGAGCAGTTCTTC
CDR3aa: CASSSRPSYNEQFF
abundance: few
d_gene: .
v_gene: TRBV7-2
j_gene: TRBJ2-1
len: 14

CDR3nt: TGTGCCAGCAGCCAAGCACAACCCTATGGCTACACCTTC
CDR3aa: CASSQAQPYGYTF
abundance: few
d_gene: .
v_gene: TRBV3-1
j_gene: TRBJ1-2
len: 13

CDR3nt: TGCAGCGTTGAACGACTAGCCCGAGAGACCCAGTACTTC
CDR3aa: CSVERLARETQYF
abundance: many
d_gene: TRBD2
v_gene: TRBV29-1
j_gene: TRBJ2-5
len: 13

CDR3nt: TGTGCCAGCTGGGGGTTGGTCTACAATGAGCAGTTCTTC
CDR3aa: CASWGLVYNEQFF
abundance: many
d_gene: .
v_gene: TRBV28
j_gene: TRBJ2-1
len: 13

CDR3nt: TGTGCCACCAGCAGGACTCTAGCTGCCTTCGACTACACCTTC
CDR3aa: CATSRTLAAFDYTF
abundance: few
d_gene: .
v_gene: TRBV15
j_gene: TRBJ1-2
len: 14

CDR3nt: TGCGCCAGCAGCTTGGGAGTGGCTAGCGTCACCTACGAGCAGTACTTC
CDR3aa: CASSLGVASVTYEQYF
abundance: .
d_gene: .
v_gene: TRBV5-1
j_gene: TRBJ2-7
len: 16

CDR3nt: TGTGCCAGCAGTGAAGAAGGGGGACAGGCGTACAATCAGCCCCAGCATTTT
CDR3aa: CASSEEGGQAYNQPQHF
abundance: few
d_gene: TRBD1
v_gene: TRBV6-1
j_gene: TRBJ1-5
len: 17

CDR3nt: TGTGCCAGCAGCTATACAGGGGGCGACTACGAGCAGTACTTC
CDR3aa: CASSYTGGDYEQYF
abundance: many
d_gene: TRBD1
v_gene: TRBV7-2
j_gene: TRBJ2-7
len: 14

CDR3nt: TGTGCCAGCAGTTTGGAGGAGAACACTGAAGCTTTCTTT
CDR3aa: CASSLEENTEAFF
abundance: many
d_gene: .
v_gene: TRBV28
j_gene: TRBJ1-1
len: 13

CDR3nt: TGTGCCAGCAGACCTAGCGGGAGGGGGGCGAGCACAGATACGCAGTATTTT
CDR3aa: CASRPSGRGASTDTQYF
abundance: few
d_gene: TRBD2
v_gene: TRBV12-3/TRBV12-4
j_gene: TRBJ2-3
len: 17

CDR3nt: TGTGCCAGCAGTTTCCTGGACAGGGTTGATCAGCCCCAGCATTTT
CDR3aa: CASSFLDRVDQPQHF
abundance: many
d_gene: TRBD1
v_gene: TRBV28
j_gene: TRBJ1-5
len: 15

CDR3nt: TGTGCCACCAGCCCTAGCGGGGGGGTAGGGTTCTTC
CDR3aa: CATSPSGGVGFF
abundance: .
d_gene: TRBD2
v_gene: TRBV15
j_gene: TRBJ2-1
len: 12

CDR3nt: TGCAGCGGCGGGTTGGTTGGGAATGAGCAGTTCTTC
CDR3aa: CSGGLVGNEQFF
abundance: many
d_gene: .
v_gene: TRBV29-1
j_gene: TRBJ2-1
len: 12

CDR3nt: TGTGCCAGCACTGGCACGGACAACACTGAAGCTTTCTTT
CDR3aa: CASTGTDNTEAFF
abundance: many
d_gene: .
v_gene: TRBV28
j_gene: TRBJ1-1
len: 13

CDR3nt: TGTGCCAGCGTCTTGCGGGGCGGCTACGAGCAGTACTTC
CDR3aa: CASVLRGGYEQYF
abundance: few
d_gene: .
v_gene: TRBV6-2/TRBV6-3
j_gene: TRBJ2-7
len: 13

CDR3nt: TGTGCCACGGGGTCGACTAGCGGCTATGAGCAGTTCTTC
CDR3aa: CATGSTSGYEQFF
abundance: many
d_gene: TRBD2
v_gene: TRBV12-3/TRBV12-4
j_gene: TRBJ2-1
len: 13

CDR3nt: TGTGCCAGCCTCGGAGCTAGCTCCTACAATGAGCAGTTCTTC
CDR3aa: CASLGASSYNEQFF
abundance: few
d_gene: .
v_gene: TRBV12-3/TRBV12-4
j_gene: TRBJ2-1
len: 14